Each of the 3 T cell receptor beta chains below was sequenced from the same sample in a study of beta chain features in type 1 diabetes. These receptors have no known antigen. Study-wide results and caveats: For Type 1 diabetes patients, all four CD4+ subsets carried TCRB CDR3s that were moderately but significantly shorter.

Sequenced material consisted of expressed TCRB transcripts (all of the isolated RNA was reverse transcribed). Generated by immunoSEQ multiplex PCR, the TCRdb table keeps only in-frame clones and is missing some. Altogether 600,000 to 750,000 clones are present, 9.5% to 15% being singletons, with the ten largest covering more than 0.09%. Sequencing used naive CD4+ T cells from blood. These receptors came from a man aged 25 to 40 with type 1 diabetes.

The sample holds a few counts of this clone. The rearrangement links TRBV7-3 to TRBJ2-2; tentative D call: TRBD1 (6 bases). CDR1 and CDR2 from the germline V gene are SGHTA and FQGTGA. Trimming took 6 bases from V and 1 from J, leaving 12 bases between them. The CDR3 runs 15 residues. CDR3 DNA sequence: TGTGCCAGCAGACGGACAGCCGTGAACACCGGGGAGCTGTTTTTT. As protein: CASRRTAVNTGELFF.

J is TRBJ2-3 and V is TRBV30; D uncertain. CDR1 and CDR2 (germline): GTSNPN, SVGIG (reference sequence). The CDR3 consists of 12 residues. Trimming stripped 0 bases from V and 6 bases from J, with 7 bases between. The CDR3 is CAWSVHGDTQYF. For the CDR3, the DNA is TGTGCCTGGAGTGTACACGGGGATACGCAGTATTTT.

The chain links TRBV5-4 to TRBJ2-1; D not certain. Germline V gene lookup returns CDR1 SGHNT and CDR2 YYREEE (reference sequence). V lost 2 bases, J lost 2 bases, and 8 bases lay in between. The length of the CDR3 is 14 residues. Written as DNA, the CDR3 is TGTGCCAGCAGCTTAACGCTCCCCTACAATGAGCAGTTCTTC. Amino acids: CASSLTLPYNEQFF.